This T cell receptor beta chain was observed in a study of post-analysis software for immune sequencing data. Across the whole study: The cohort encompassed relapsing-remitting, secondary progressive and progressive-relapsing multiple sclerosis disease courses.

V was cut by 10 bases and J by 4 bases, with 14 bases left in between. The CDR3 totals 13 residues. The germline V gene encodes CDR1 MNHNS and CDR2 SASEGT. Unique molecular identifiers were built into the TCR beta cDNA libraries. The source material, about 0.9 to 10 million T cells, gave rise to roughly 0.5 million cDNA molecules. TCRdb re-called the PCR reads through MiXCR, storing one row per CDR3 protein. Of some 240,000 distinct CDR3 sequences detected, just over 35% appear once; the ten largest clones hold roughly 4.8%. About this clonotype itself: What it recognizes is unknown.

General study points: Controls showed lower frequencies than patients for roughly five TRBV segments, and TRBV5-6, TRBV5-1 and TRBV20-1 were among these. Under the F measure, samples that were prepared in one batch clustered strongly together. There was significantly lower normalized Chao1 diversity in multiple sclerosis patients than in controls.

The chain is built from TRBV6-1 and TRBJ2-1, with a weak D call TRBD1 (6 bases). The sequenced material came from blood. The source is a girl between 10 and 17 years old with multiple sclerosis. This CDR3 reads CATTGLEYNEQFF. The CDR3 DNA sequence: TGTGCCACGACAGGCCTGGAATACAATGAGCAGTTCTTC.